This T cell receptor (beta chain) was identified in a study of T cell responses to AZD1222 COVID-19 vaccine. The CDR3 spans 15 residues. J was trimmed by 2 bases and V by 5 bases; bases with no gene match: 7. Germline V CDR1 and CDR2: SNHLY, FYNNEI. Study-level results: Seropositive at baseline were only 5 or 6 AZD1222 recipients. Most donors were white British, females outnumbered males, and clonal diversity was possibly underestimated.

As regards this clone: Its target is unknown.

Libraries were prepared by immunoSEQ multiplex PCR; TCRdb keeps only in-frame clonotypes and omits some of them. The sample shows 100,000 to 150,000 clones, about 89% of them seen only once. The clonotype originates from an adult in good health. This sample comprised peripheral blood, obtained on day 0 of AZD1222 vaccination. The chain joins TRBV2 to TRBJ1-2; 8 bases are shared with TRBD1. The CDR3 nucleotides read TGTGCCAGCAGTCCCCAGGGGGCGCTGAACTATGGCTACACCTTC. This translates into CASSPQGALNYGYTF.